This T cell receptor beta chain appears in the sequencing data of a study of cytomegalovirus exposure and HLA in healthy donors. Across the study: The approximately 110 validation repertoires, a later analysis reported, used the same platform as the approximately 700 first-cohort repertoires.

The sample holds one count of this clone. The antigen is unknown. Generated by immunoSEQ multiplex PCR, the TCRdb table keeps only in-frame clones and is missing some. Of 68,000 or so clones detected, more than 70% appear once; the ten largest clones hold 1% to 1.5%. Separate from the 666-subject first cohort was the approximately 110-subject validation cohort, to which the donors belonged. Study-wide points: Three chains linked to CMV were shown in vitro to be specific for CMV antigens.

The V gene end was trimmed by 1 base and the J gene end by 6 bases; junction bases not matched to a gene: 3. This CDR3 is 15 amino acids long. The germline V gene has CDR1 SGHRS and CDR2 YFSETQ. What was sequenced was PBMCs. This sequence originates from a woman aged 18-29 years in good health and CMV-seronegative. V and J are TRBV5-1 and TRBJ2-1, with TRBD1 matching 11 bases. CDR3 in DNA: TGCGCCAGCAGCTTGTTTGGGACAGGGGGCAATGAGCAGTTCTTC. Translating gives CASSLFGTGGNEQFF.